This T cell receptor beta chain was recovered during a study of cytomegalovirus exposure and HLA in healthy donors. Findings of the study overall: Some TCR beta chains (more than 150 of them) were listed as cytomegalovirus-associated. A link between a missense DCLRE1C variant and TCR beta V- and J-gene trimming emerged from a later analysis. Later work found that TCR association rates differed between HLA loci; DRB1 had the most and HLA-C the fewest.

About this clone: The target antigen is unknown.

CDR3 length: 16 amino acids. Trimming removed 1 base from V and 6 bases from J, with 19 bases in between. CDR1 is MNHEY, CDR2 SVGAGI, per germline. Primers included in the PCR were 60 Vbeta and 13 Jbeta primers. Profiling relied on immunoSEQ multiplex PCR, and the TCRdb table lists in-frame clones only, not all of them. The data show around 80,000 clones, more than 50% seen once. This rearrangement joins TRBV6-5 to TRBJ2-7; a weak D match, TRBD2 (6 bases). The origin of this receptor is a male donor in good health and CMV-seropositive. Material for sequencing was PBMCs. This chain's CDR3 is CASSYFRGAEGSEQYF. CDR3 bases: TGTGCCAGCAGTTACTTCCGAGGAGCGGAGGGAAGCGAGCAGTACTTC.